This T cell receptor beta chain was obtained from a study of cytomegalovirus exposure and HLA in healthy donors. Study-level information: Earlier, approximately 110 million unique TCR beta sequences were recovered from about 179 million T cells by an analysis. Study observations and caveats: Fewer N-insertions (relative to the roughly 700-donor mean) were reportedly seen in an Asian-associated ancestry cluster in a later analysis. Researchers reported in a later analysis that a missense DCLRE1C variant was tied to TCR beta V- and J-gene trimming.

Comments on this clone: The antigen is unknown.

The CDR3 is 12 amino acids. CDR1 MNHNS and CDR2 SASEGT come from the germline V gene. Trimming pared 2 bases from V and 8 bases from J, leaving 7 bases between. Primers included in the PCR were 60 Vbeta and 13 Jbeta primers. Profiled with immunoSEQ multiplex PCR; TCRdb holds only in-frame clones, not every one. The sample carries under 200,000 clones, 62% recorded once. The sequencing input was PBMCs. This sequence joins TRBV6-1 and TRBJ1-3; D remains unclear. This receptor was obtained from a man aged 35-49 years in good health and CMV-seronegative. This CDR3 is CASSESGYTIYF. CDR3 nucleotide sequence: TGTGCCAGCAGTGAATCGGGATACACCATATATTTT.